This TCR beta chain originates from a study of shared clonotypes between healthy human individuals. Study-level findings and limits: Among the subsets, naive ones generally showed larger estimated richness than memory ones.

The germline gives CDR1 MNHNY, CDR2 SVGAGI (reference sequence). The CDR3 length is 13 residues. J lost 7 bases, V lost 7 bases, and 6 bases had no gene match. As for this clone: The antigen remains undetermined.

Assay used: immunoSEQ multiplex PCR; TCRdb lists only in-frame clones, some missing. The sample yields more than 2,000,000 clones, over 90% seen once. The receptor's source is a man younger than 30 in good health. Some clones in this sample may be carry-over from other donors' samples. The chain is built from TRBV6-6 and TRBJ2-1, with TRBD2 matching over 8 bases. The sequenced material came from naive CD4+ T cells from PBMCs. As to subset: CD45RA+ positively selected. The CDR3 spells CASKPGGLNEQFF. The DNA for the CDR3 is TGTGCCAGCAAGCCGGGAGGGTTAAATGAGCAGTTCTTC.